This T cell receptor beta chain is from a study of cytomegalovirus exposure and HLA in healthy donors. Study background: Among the approximately 400 genotyped donors, around 81% were placed in the Caucasian-associated ancestry cluster.

Healthy bone marrow donors made up the cohort. The study's findings and limits: An apparent linkage of common viral pathogens to several of the most significant clusters emerged in a later analysis. Later analysis suggested most CMV-associated TCR beta chains were HLA-restricted.

The study ran its PCR with 60 Vbeta and 13 Jbeta primers. This table comes from immunoSEQ multiplex PCR, and its TCRdb copy is limited to in-frame clones, with some not included. The sample has some 51,000 clones, 65% to 80% seen once. This clone was recorded a few times. Its antigen is unidentified. This sample includes further DNA sequences coding for the same CDR3. Per germline, CDR1 GTSNPN and CDR2 SVGIG (reference sequence). The CDR3 has 13 residues. Trimming stripped 6 bases from V and 0 bases from J, with 6 bases between. Sequencing was carried out using PBMCs. The clonotype originates from a man aged 35 to 55 in good health and CMV-seropositive. The chain is built from TRBV30 and TRBJ1-6; D gene unclear. CDR3 DNA: TGTGCCTGCCGGAGCTCCTATAATTCACCCCTCCACTTT. It translates to CACRSSYNSPLHF.